This TCR beta chain was recovered during a study of blood T cell repertoires in COVID-19. Looking at the study overall: The United States, Italy and Spain were the sources of the acute and convalescent COVID-19 samples. Nucleic acid was either cDNA or gDNA, and it came from T cells, B-cell-depleted T cells, or PBMCs.

Methods used by the authors: Reference gene primers were amplified, and this amplification served to estimate nucleated cell counts. Some clones are missing from TCRdb's copy, which holds only in-frame ones; the method was immunoSEQ multiplex PCR. The D gene and trimming were derived from the DNA, and the V and J assignments and clone size from that table. The profile shows 230,000 or so clones, around 85% of them singletons. Germline CDR1 is MNHEY and CDR2 is SMNVEV (reference sequence). There are 14 residues in the CDR3. Losses at the gene ends were 6 bases for V and 8 bases for J; bases not matched to a gene: 8.

Sample: peripheral blood. This sequence was found in a human donor in a cohort sampled during active COVID-19. The chain links TRBV27 to TRBJ2-2; TRBD2 aligns across 8 bases. DNA of the CDR3: TGTGCCAGCAGCCCCCTCGGGGGGGGAGGGGAGCTGTTTTTT. The encoded protein is CASSPLGGGGELFF.